This T cell receptor (beta chain) was observed in a study of T cells in Graves' hyperthyroidism and ophthalmopathy. Study observations and caveats: In blood, most of the thyroid clonotypes expanded above 0.001 were also present.

Template material for amplifying TCR beta CDR3 regions consisted of RNA transcripts. The HTBI set primed first-round TCR CDR3 RT-PCR. TCRdb called the multiplex PCR reads again in MiXCR, with one record for every CDR3 protein. This sample carries approximately 600,000 distinct CDR3 sequences, roughly 14% of them seen once, and the ten largest clones take roughly 4.3%. Ophthalmopathy patients showed a Clinical Activity Score of at least 3, NOSPECS grade of at least 4 and duration under 3 months. This clonotype was seen repeatedly, ten times or more. Its target is unknown. The germline V gene encodes CDR1 SQVTM and CDR2 ANQGSEA. The length of the CDR3 is 13 residues. Losses at the gene ends were 4 bases for V and 11 bases for J; bases not matched to a gene: 11.

The V and J genes are TRBV29-1 and TRBJ1-1, with TRBD1 matching 9 bases. The TCR was taken from a woman in her forties with Graves' ophthalmopathy. The sequenced sample was blood. The CDR3 region has the DNA TGCAGCGTTGTACAGGGGGCAAATGGGTGGGCTTTCTTT. Translation: CSVVQGANGWAFF.